The present T cell receptor beta chain was sequenced within a study of blood T cell repertoires in COVID-19. Study-wide context: The United States, Italy and Spain were the sources of the acute and convalescent COVID-19 samples. T cells, B-cell-depleted T cells, or PBMCs supplied cDNA or gDNA.

Seattle-derived patients entered the study during active infection and were followed longitudinally. In the authors' workflow: Using reference gene primer amplification, nucleated cell counts were estimated. Only in-frame clones appear in the TCRdb table, and some are missing; sequencing was by immunoSEQ multiplex PCR. V, J and clone size derive from that table, while D and trimming were established from the DNA sequence. The top ten hold 3.8% of the sample, which has around 120,000 clones, nearly 90% seen once. Looked up from germline, CDR1 is SGDLS and CDR2 is YYNGEE. The CDR3 runs to 16 residues. V lost 3 bases, J lost 3 bases, and 10 bases stayed unmatched.

The sample taken for sequencing was peripheral blood. The sequence derives from a woman aged 60 to 75 with COVID-19, enrolled during active disease. The V and J genes are TRBV9 and TRBJ1-1; TRBD1 matches 8 bases. CDR3 bases: TGTGCCAGCAGCGCCCACGTGAAGACAGGGGACACTGAAGCTTTCTTT. Amino acid sequence: CASSAHVKTGDTEAFF. Looking up the rest from reference TRBV9 and TRBJ1-1 gives the full variable domain: DSGVTQTPKHLITATGQRVTLRCSPRSGDLSVYWYQQSLDQGLQFLIQYYNGEERAKGNILERFSAQQFPDLHSELNLSSLELGDSALYFCASSAHVKTGDTEAFFGQGTRLTVV.